The T cell receptor (beta chain) described here comes from a study of blood T cells in healthy people across ages. Study-wide background: Per two T cells, about one barcoded beta molecule was captured through template switching.

General study results and limits: Relative to aged donors, long-lived donors carried more naive CD4+ cells and displayed higher diversity.

Approximately 9.4 milliliters was the volume of peripheral blood drawn from each donor. Combining a sample-barcoded 5' primer with a J-beta primer mix, a second PCR ran for 7 to 11 cycles. A minimum of 2.5 million CDR3-containing paired-end reads was obtained for each sample. TCRdb re-derived calls from the 5' RACE reads in MiXCR, one entry per CDR3 protein. Of about 1.5 million distinct CDR3 sequences listed, roughly 43% are singletons. As regards this clonotype: What it binds is not known.

The receptor's source is a young woman in good health. Material: blood.

For the CDR3, the DNA is TGTGCCAGCACCCTAGGGGTAGAGGGAGTCGAGCAGTACTTC. It yields the protein CASTLGVEGVEQYF. V usage is TRBV7-2 and J usage is TRBJ2-5; D might be TRBD1 or TRBD2, each matching 5 bases. Gene TRBJ2-7 matches the end of the DNA better, so the J call may be wrong. CDR1 is SGHTA and CDR2 is FQGNSA in the germline V gene. The CDR3 totals 14 residues.